What follows is one T cell receptor (beta chain) and its context. Antigen specificity is unknown. This CDR3 region has 11 residues. From germline, CDR1 is MGHDK and CDR2 SYGVNS. V was clipped by 4 bases and J by 4 bases, with 5 bases between them. This sample stems from a study of post-analysis software for immune sequencing data. Across the study: The study covered relapsing-remitting, secondary progressive and progressive-relapsing courses of multiple sclerosis. Findings and limits, study-wide: For normalized Chao1 diversity, multiple sclerosis patients scored significantly lower than controls did. F measure grouped same-batch samples tightly together. The five TRBV segments detected at higher frequency in patients than in controls included TRBV5-6, TRBV5-1 and TRBV20-1.

Unique molecular identifiers tagged the TCR beta cDNA libraries. Input of roughly 0.85 to 11 million T cells yielded a few hundred thousand cDNA molecules. TCRdb analysed the PCR reads with MiXCR anew, one entry per CDR3 protein. Of fewer than 550,000 distinct CDR3 sequences in the sample, around 34% were seen once. This clonotype originated in a girl aged 2-17 years with multiple sclerosis. The J gene is TRBJ2-7, the V gene TRBV25-1; D is uncertain. The sequenced sample consisted of blood. CDR3 protein: CASSADYEQYF. CDR3 coding DNA: TGTGCCAGCAGTGCTGATTACGAGCAGTACTTC.